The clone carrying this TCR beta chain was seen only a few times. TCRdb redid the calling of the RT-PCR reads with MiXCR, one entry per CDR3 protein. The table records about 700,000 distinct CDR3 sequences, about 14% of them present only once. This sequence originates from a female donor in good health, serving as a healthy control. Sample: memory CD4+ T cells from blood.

The CDR3 here is CASSKLAVQETQYF. The CDR3, as DNA: TGTGCCAGCAGTAAACTAGCGGTCCAAGAGACCCAGTACTTC. The chain carries TRBV12-3 or TRBV12-4 and TRBJ2-5; 8 bases fit TRBD2. CDR3 length: 14 amino acids. J lost 1 base, V lost 5 bases, and 3 bases had no gene match.